Following are 10 T cell receptor beta chains from one sample sequenced in a study of control samples from healthy donors and cancer patients. TCRdb's copy holds only in-frame clones and misses some; the assay was immunoSEQ multiplex PCR. The top ten clones hold more than 1.1% of a sample with roughly 180,000 clones, around 94% of them seen once. The sequenced sample consisted of blood. The receptors were gathered from a woman aged 18-29 years in good health.

The chain carries TRBV7-8 and TRBJ1-5; D is uncertain. Trimming shortened V by 1 base and J by 5 bases, and 6 bases separated the two germline ends. The CDR3 runs to 13 residues. Germline V gene lookup returns CDR1 SGHVS and CDR2 FQNEAQ. This CDR3 is CASSLGRDQPQHF. The CDR3, as DNA: TGTGCCAGCAGCTTAGGGAGAGATCAGCCCCAGCATTTT.

This rearrangement joins TRBV6-2 or TRBV6-3 to TRBJ2-1; TRBD1 agrees at 9 bases. The CDR3 length is 21 residues. CDR1 and CDR2 (germline): MNHEY, SVGEGT. J gave up 0 bases and V 2 bases, and 17 bases lay outside the gene matches. The CDR3 bases are TGTGCCAGCAGTTACAACCGGGACAGGGCCAGGCGGGGATACTCCTACAATGAGCAGTTCTTC. The encoded protein is CASSYNRDRARRGYSYNEQFF.

This chain links TRBV18 with TRBJ2-5; D is possibly TRBD1 or TRBD2 (5 bases each). The CDR3 sequence is 14 residues long. V shed 2 bases and J shed 2 bases, with 9 bases lying between them. Per the germline V gene, CDR1 is KGHSH and CDR2 is LQKENI. DNA for the CDR3: TGTGCCAGCTCACCAGGATGGGGGCAAGAGACCCAGTACTTC. Its translation: CASSPGWGQETQYF.

V usage is TRBV5-1 and J usage is TRBJ1-1; D is perhaps TRBD1 (6 bases). Germline V gene sequence: CDR1 SGHRS, CDR2 YFSETQ. CDR3 size: 15 residues. V lost 4 bases to trimming and J lost 3 bases, with 16 bases between them. CDR3 amino acids: CASSPLTSGDTEAFF. CDR3 coding DNA: TGCGCCAGCAGCCCTTTAACCTCAGGGGACACTGAAGCTTTCTTT.

The genes are TRBV5-8 and TRBJ2-5; the match to TRBD1 covers 8 bases. The CDR3 totals 15 residues. Germline trimming cut 7 bases from V and 3 bases from J; bases unmatched to any gene: 11. Germline CDR1 and CDR2: SGHTS and YDEGEE. The CDR3: CASGTGTGTKETQYF. For the CDR3, the DNA is TGTGCCAGCGGCACCGGGACAGGTACTAAAGAGACCCAGTACTTC.

The chain is built from TRBV9 and TRBJ1-5; the D is unclear. Trimming removed 0 bases at V and 1 base at J, with 8 bases between. In germline, CDR1 is SGDLS, CDR2 YYNGEE. This CDR3 comprises 15 residues. The CDR3 DNA is TGTGCCAGCAGCGTAGGGTCGGGGAGCAATCAGCCCCAGCATTTT. It specifies CASSVGSGSNQPQHF.

This chain uses TRBV6-2 or TRBV6-3 with TRBJ2-5; D is perhaps TRBD1 or TRBD2 (7 bases each). V lost 6 bases to trimming and J lost 4 bases, with 18 bases between them. Germline CDR1 and CDR2: MNHEY and SVGEGT. This CDR3 is built from 15 residues. CDR3 residues: CASSHQGGAGETQYF. CDR3 DNA: TGTGCCAGCAGCCACCAGGGGGGGGCCGGAGAGACCCAGTACTTC.

The rearrangement joins TRBV3-1 (or the pseudogene TRBV3-2) to TRBJ1-6, with TRBD1 identical over 8 bases. From germline, CDR1 is LGHDT and CDR2 YNNKEL (reference sequence). The V segment lost 0 bases and the J segment 10 bases; nucleotides outside the gene matches: 5. This CDR3 is 15 amino acids long. CDR3 loop: CASSQDRGLESPLHF. CDR3 in DNA: TGTGCCAGCAGCCAAGACAGGGGGCTAGAGTCACCCCTCCACTTT.

The chain recombines TRBV12-5 with TRBJ1-2; unclear D gene. This CDR3 has 13 amino acids. The ends were cut back, 8 bases at V and 0 bases at J, with 10 bases in the middle. Germline CDR1 LGHNT, CDR2 FRNRAP. The CDR3 DNA is TGTGCTAGTTCTGTCGGGGCTAACTATGGCTACACCTTC. Encoded protein: CASSVGANYGYTF. Using reference TRBV12-5 and TRBJ1-2 for the parts outside the CDR3, the full variable domain is DARVTQTPRHKVTEMGQEVTMRCQPILGHNTVFWYRQTMMQGLELLAYFRNRAPLDDSGMPKDRFSAEMPDATLATLKIQPSEPRDSAVYFCASSVGANYGYTFGSGTRLTVV.

This rearrangement joins TRBV5-4 to TRBJ2-4; TRBD1 agrees at 8 bases. J lost 9 bases, V lost 1 base, and 12 bases had no gene match. The CDR3 is 16 amino acids. Germline V lookup: CDR1 SGHNT, CDR2 YYREEE (reference sequence). For the CDR3, the DNA is TGTGCCAGCAGCTTGAGGTTAGGACAGGGTCTTGGCATTCAGTACTTC. It yields the protein CASSLRLGQGLGIQYF.